This TCR beta chain is from a study of T cell responses to AZD1222 COVID-19 vaccine. Using immunoSEQ multiplex PCR, the repertoire was profiled, and TCRdb retains in-frame clones only, with some absent. The sample lists 150,000 or so clones; 85% to 95% were seen once. V was cut by 4 bases and J by 0 bases, with 7 bases left in between. Germline V gives CDR1 SGHTS, CDR2 YDEGEE. This CDR3 is built from 14 residues. This receptor was taken from an adult who received the AZD1222 COVID-19 vaccine. The source was peripheral blood, collected 28 days after the second AZD1222 dose. The gene calls are TRBV5-8 and TRBJ2-2; TRBD2 might be the D (6 bases). CDR3 coding DNA: TGTGCCAGCAGCCCGGGAGCGAACACCGGGGAGCTGTTTTTT. It encodes CASSPGANTGELFF.